A selection of T cell receptor beta chains follows, all from one sample in a study of T cells after yellow fever vaccination. TCRdb re-called the 5' RACE reads through MiXCR, storing one row per CDR3 protein. The data show 60,000 to 75,000 distinct CDR3 sequences, about 6.5% seen once. Sequences were derived from CD8+ T cells sorted from PBMCs, sampled more than 35 days after the first yellow fever vaccination. The receptors were gathered from a man aged 18 to 30 who received the YFV17D yellow fever vaccine. Each CDR3 is given with its conserved first and last residue. The D gene is left open where the match is weak. For some rows the clone size is stated as once, few or many, or as a class when expanded; others skip it.

TGTGCCAGCAGCGTTCGGGTATCCTACAATGAGCAGTTCTTC | CASSVRVSYNEQFF | - | TRBJ2-1 | TRBV7-6 | few
TGTGCCAGCAGCTTAGTGCTTTTAAATGAGCAGTTCTTC | CASSLVLLNEQFF | - | TRBJ2-1 | TRBV11-2 | many
TGTGCCATCAGTGAGGCAGGGCTGTTGGATGGCTACACCTTC | CAISEAGLLDGYTF | - | TRBJ1-2 | TRBV10-3 | many
TGTGCCAGCAGCCTACACCCTAGCGGGGGGTCCCATGAGCAGTTCTTC | CASSLHPSGGSHEQFF | TRBD2 | TRBJ2-1 | TRBV7-3 | many
TGTGCCATCAGTAACGACAGGAGTCTAATCGGTGGCTACACCTTC | CAISNDRSLIGGYTF | - | TRBJ1-2 | TRBV10-3 | -
TGCGCCAGCAGCCAAGATTTGACGTACCAAGAGACCCAGTACTTC | CASSQDLTYQETQYF | - | TRBJ2-5 | TRBV4-1 | many
TGTGCCAGCAGACTATCAGGGGGCCTTCAGCCCCAGCATTTT | CASRLSGGLQPQHF | TRBD1 | TRBJ1-5 | TRBV12-3/TRBV12-4 | many
TGTGCCAGCAGTTTGACAGGACTCTCCTATAATTCACCCCTCCACTTT | CASSLTGLSYNSPLHF | - | TRBJ1-6 | TRBV28 | many
TGTGCCAGCAGCGCAAGACTAGCGGGGGGCACAGATACGCAGTATTTT | CASSARLAGGTDTQYF | TRBD2 | TRBJ2-3 | TRBV7-2 | many
TGCGCCAGCAGCCAAGATTGGGGACAGGGTGACGCTGAAGCTTTCTTT | CASSQDWGQGDAEAFF | TRBD1 | TRBJ1-1 | TRBV4-3 | many
TGTGCCAGCAGTCATGCAGGGGTAAATGGCAATCAGCCCCAGCATTTT | CASSHAGVNGNQPQHF | - | TRBJ1-5 | TRBV12-3/TRBV12-4 | -
TGTGCCAGCACCCTCGAGGGACAGGGGGCGGACACTGAAGCTTTCTTT | CASTLEGQGADTEAFF | TRBD1 | TRBJ1-1 | TRBV12-3/TRBV12-4 | few
TGTGCCAGCAGCGCTGTCGCCGGGGAGCTGTTTTTT | CASSAVAGELFF | - | TRBJ2-2 | TRBV7-9 | many
TGTGCCAGCACCCAAGATGGGGCTGGAGATACGCAGTATTTT | CASTQDGAGDTQYF | - | TRBJ2-3 | TRBV12-3/TRBV12-4 | many
TGTGCCATCAGTACCTCCGGGACTACCGCCGGGGAGCTGTTTTTT | CAISTSGTTAGELFF | TRBD2 | TRBJ2-2 | TRBV10-3 | -
TGTGCCAGCAGCCAAGAAGGGAACAGCGTCTACGAGCAGTACTTC | CASSQEGNSVYEQYF | - | TRBJ2-7 | TRBV14 | many
TGCGCCAGCAGCCCCGGGGCCCGCGAGTCTGGAAACACCATATATTTT | CASSPGARESGNTIYF | - | TRBJ1-3 | TRBV4-3 | -
TGTGCCAGCATCACCCTGGACAGGGTTGACTATGGCTACACCTTC | CASITLDRVDYGYTF | TRBD1 | TRBJ1-2 | TRBV7-9 | -
TGTGCCTGGAGTGGTGAGAGGCTTTGGATAAACACTGAAGCTTTCTTT | CAWSGERLWINTEAFF | - | TRBJ1-1 | TRBV30 | -
TGTGCTAGTGGTGCTGGGACTTCCCAGTGGGAGACCCAGTACTTC | CASGAGTSQWETQYF | - | TRBJ2-5 | TRBV12-5 | many
TGTGCCAGCAGTTACAGTGGGTGGGGGCGCGATGAGCAGTTCTTC | CASSYSGWGRDEQFF | - | TRBJ2-1 | TRBV6-5 | many
TGTGCCAGCAGCCAAGATCCGGGACAGGGTGGGGAAAAACTGTTTTTT | CASSQDPGQGGEKLFF | TRBD1 | TRBJ1-4 | TRBV4-2 | many
TGCGCCAGTACCCCGGGGTCGGGCGCAGATACGCAGTATTTT | CASTPGSGADTQYF | - | TRBJ2-3 | TRBV4-1 | -
TGTGCCAGCAGCCCTTGGGCGGGCGAGCAGTACTTC | CASSPWAGEQYF | - | TRBJ2-7 | TRBV7-9 | few
TGTGCCTGGAGCCCAGGGGGAAATGAGCAGTTCTTC | CAWSPGGNEQFF | TRBD1 | TRBJ2-1 | TRBV30 | few
TGCGCCAGCAGCTTGAAGGGGGCTGCTAGGGGGATTTTCGCTGAAGCTTTCTTT | CASSLKGAARGIFAEAFF | TRBD1 | TRBJ1-1 | TRBV5-1 | many
TGCAGTGCTAGACACAGGGAGGTTTACAATGAGCAGTTCTTC | CSARHREVYNEQFF | - | TRBJ2-1 | TRBV20-1 | many
TGTGCCACCCGGGACAGGAATTCACCCCTCCACTTT | CATRDRNSPLHF | TRBD1 | TRBJ1-6 | TRBV15 | -
TGCAGCGTTGAAGATCTGTCCAGAGACACCGGGGAGCTGTTTTTT | CSVEDLSRDTGELFF | - | TRBJ2-2 | TRBV29-1 | -
TGTGCCAGCAGCTTAAACAGCGGGCAGGGAGGGGATTCACCCCTCCACTTT | CASSLNSGQGGDSPLHF | - | TRBJ1-6 | TRBV7-3 | few
TGTGCCAGCAGTTTGGGGGGGCGGACTGAAGCTTTCTTT | CASSLGGRTEAFF | - | TRBJ1-1 | TRBV27 | many
TGCGCCAGCAGCCCGTTCGAGGGATTGCATGAAAAACTGTTTTTT | CASSPFEGLHEKLFF | - | TRBJ1-4 | TRBV4-1 | -
TGTGCCAGCAGCTTGGAGAATCGGGACATTAACTATGGCTACACCTTC | CASSLENRDINYGYTF | - | TRBJ1-2 | TRBV5-5 | -
TGCGCCAGCAGCCTGGGGGTCGGGAGCACCGGGGAGCTGTTTTTT | CASSLGVGSTGELFF | - | TRBJ2-2 | TRBV5-1 | many
TGCAGTGCTAGATCTCTAGCGGGGGGTGAACAGTTCTTC | CSARSLAGGEQFF | TRBD2 | TRBJ2-1 | TRBV20-1 | few
TGTGCCACCAGCAGAGTTGAGACTAGCGGGGCCAGGGATACGCAGTATTTT | CATSRVETSGARDTQYF | TRBD2 | TRBJ2-3 | TRBV15 | few
TGTGCCAGCAGCCCGACAGGGGATCGGGCGACCCAGTACTTC | CASSPTGDRATQYF | TRBD1 | TRBJ2-5 | TRBV7-9 | few
TGTGCCAGCAGCAAAGCGCTAGCGGGGAACACCGGGGAGCTGTTTTTT | CASSKALAGNTGELFF | - | TRBJ2-2 | TRBV21-1 | many
TGTGCCAGCTCCCCACGGAGACTAGCGGAATACAATGAGCAGTTCTTC | CASSPRRLAEYNEQFF | TRBD2 | TRBJ2-1 | TRBV18 | -
TGCAGCGTGTACAGCTCTGGGGCCAACGTCCTGACTTTC | CSVYSSGANVLTF | - | TRBJ2-6 | TRBV29-1 | few
TGTGCCATCAGTGAGCTCCACGAGCAGTACTTC | CAISELHEQYF | - | TRBJ2-7 | TRBV10-3 | -
TGTGCCATCAGTGGGGCTACCCAAGAGATCAGCTCCTACGAGCAGTACTTC | CAISGATQEISSYEQYF | - | TRBJ2-7 | TRBV10-3 | -
TGCGCCAGCAGTACTGGTGGGAACATTCAGTACTTC | CASSTGGNIQYF | - | TRBJ2-4 | TRBV5-1 | -
TGTGCCAGCAGCTCCCGTCAGGGGGTGAACACTGAAGCTTTCTTT | CASSSRQGVNTEAFF | TRBD1 | TRBJ1-1 | TRBV7-8 | few
TGTGCCAGTAGTATAGGATACACTGAAGCTTTCTTT | CASSIGYTEAFF | - | TRBJ1-1 | TRBV19 | -
TGTGCCAGCAGATTGGAGGACGCAAATCAGCCCCAGCATTTT | CASRLEDANQPQHF | - | TRBJ1-5 | TRBV7-6 | -
TGCAGCGTCGTACCTGGCCCTAACTACGAGCAGTACTTC | CSVVPGPNYEQYF | - | TRBJ2-7 | TRBV29-1 | many
TGCGCCAGCAGCCGAAGTGGTAGGGACCAAGAGACCCAGTACTTC | CASSRSGRDQETQYF | - | TRBJ2-5 | TRBV4-1 | -
TGTGCCAGCGGGTTGAACTCAGGTTCCCGTGGCTACACCTTC | CASGLNSGSRGYTF | - | TRBJ1-2 | TRBV27 | few
TGCGCCAGCAGCCAAGATGACGCTAGCTTTATCTACGAGCAGTACTTC | CASSQDDASFIYEQYF | - | TRBJ2-7 | TRBV4-1 | many
TGTGCCAGCAGTTCATCGGACAGGAGTAACGGGGAGCTGTTTTTT | CASSSSDRSNGELFF | TRBD1 | TRBJ2-2 | TRBV12-3/TRBV12-4 | many
TGTGCCAGCAGCCCTCTCGGGGGGGGCTCCTACAATGAGCAGTTCTTC | CASSPLGGGSYNEQFF | TRBD2 | TRBJ2-1 | TRBV7-2 | many
TGTGCCAGCAGCCCAACTTTGGGGCAGGGGGCCGGACGGTATGGCTACACCTTC | CASSPTLGQGAGRYGYTF | TRBD1 | TRBJ1-2 | TRBV7-8 | -
TGTGCCAGCATCGTAAATCCCGGGGCGAACACTGAAGCTTTCTTT | CASIVNPGANTEAFF | - | TRBJ1-1 | TRBV5-6 | few
TGCGCCAGCAGCCAAGACGGGGGGAGCTCCTACGAGCAGTACTTC | CASSQDGGSSYEQYF | TRBD2 | TRBJ2-7 | TRBV4-3 | few
TGTGCCAGCAGCCAAGCCGGGACGCAAGAGACCCAGTACTTC | CASSQAGTQETQYF | - | TRBJ2-5 | TRBV4-2 | many
TGTGCCTGGAGTTTAGGAGATACGCAGTATTTT | CAWSLGDTQYF | - | TRBJ2-3 | TRBV30 | few